This TCR beta chain was captured in a study of OX40 agonist ivuxolimab in advanced cancers. Study background: Patients in the trial were receiving intravenous ivuxolimab every 2 weeks, at doses of 0.01 to 10 mg/kg. Partial responses occurred in three patients (one hepatocellular carcinoma, two cutaneous melanoma).

J gave up 5 bases and V 0 bases, and 5 bases lay outside the gene matches. CDR3 length equals 16 residues. The germline V gene has CDR1 MGHRA and CDR2 YSYEKL. Sequencing used immunoSEQ multiplex PCR; TCRdb keeps in-frame clones, though not all of them. This sample carries about 58,000 clones, about 86% of them seen once, and the ten largest clones take around 1%. In this sample, this clone turned up a few times. The sequence derives from an adult with an advanced solid tumor such as melanoma, head and neck, liver or kidney cancer. Source: CD4+ or CD8+ T cells sorted from blood, taken in a trial of the OX40 agonist ivuxolimab. The V and J genes are TRBV4-1 and TRBJ1-5; TRBD1 matches 9 bases. CDR3 nucleotides: TGCGCCAGCAGCCAAGACAGGGACAGGGTGCATCAGCCCCAGCATTTT. The encoded protein is CASSQDRDRVHQPQHF.